The source of this T cell receptor (beta chain) is a study of T-cell memory formation after mild COVID-19. Broader study findings: Some SARS-CoV-2-responding clones were already detected in memory before infection.

MiXCR, applied by TCRdb to the 5' RACE reads, yields one record per CDR3 protein. The data hold about 140,000 distinct CDR3 sequences, with roughly a quarter observed a single time. The germline gives CDR1 SGHRS, CDR2 YFSETQ. The CDR3 spans 15 residues. J lost 4 bases, V lost 4 bases, and 4 bases had no gene match. This clonotype was recorded a few times. Antigen unknown. The receptor was isolated from an adult woman who had mild COVID-19 (a few samples of this study predate the infection). Cell type and time point are not known. This chain connects TRBV5-1 to TRBJ2-3; 12 bases fit TRBD1. The sequenced sample was PBMCs or a T cell subset sorted from them (not recorded which). DNA of the CDR3: TGCGCCAGCAGCGGGGGGGACAGGGGGCCAGATACGCAGTATTTT. Protein product: CASSGGDRGPDTQYF.